This entry concerns a single TCR beta chain. Its antigen is unknown. This sample stems from a study of identical twins. Points from the study as a whole: In cord blood, abundant beta clonotypes had fewer insertions; memory showed no trend. There is a chance that invariant MAIT and iNKT cells partially muddied zero-insertion analyses.

Germline CDR1 reads DFQATT; CDR2 reads SNEGSKA (reference sequence). This CDR3 region has 13 residues. V lost 6 bases, J lost 5 bases, and 16 bases lay in between. TCRdb reprocessed the 5' RACE reads via MiXCR and lists one record per CDR3 protein. The sample records about 1.7 million distinct CDR3 sequences, more than 30% being singletons. The receptor comes from a newborn girl in good health. The chain combines TRBV20-1 with TRBJ1-2; tentatively, D is TRBD1 (6 bases). Sequenced: cord blood. DNA for the CDR3: TGCAGTGCCAAGGTGGGGGCCGGGTATGGCTACACCTTC. Translated: CSAKVGAGYGYTF.